Presented here are 17 T cell receptor beta chains from one specimen sequenced in a study of OX40 agonist ivuxolimab in advanced cancers. Libraries were made using the immunoSEQ multiplex PCR assay. TCRdb carries this immuneACCESS record with in-frame sequences only. Its versions omit some clonotypes, under half of them owing to an unresolved V gene in the studies checked, with the rest unexplained. This sample lists roughly 61,000 clones; 87% were detected once. The top ten hold approximately 0.35% of the sample. This specimen was CD4+ or CD8+ T cells sorted from blood, taken in a trial of the OX40 agonist ivuxolimab. The source of these receptors is an adult with an advanced solid tumor such as melanoma, head and neck, liver or kidney cancer.

The chain employs TRBV10-3 and TRBJ2-5; a weak D match, TRBD1 (5 bases). The CDR3 covers 14 residues. Per germline, CDR1 ENHRY and CDR2 SYGVKD. V lost 8 bases, J lost 0 bases, and 13 bases lay in between. The CDR3 region has the DNA TGTGCCATCGGTGGGCAGGGATACCAAGAGACCCAGTACTTC. This codes for CAIGGQGYQETQYF.

The chain uses TRBV11-3 and TRBJ2-7; 9 bases agree with TRBD1. With V trimmed by 3 bases and J by 4 bases, 4 bases remained unmatched. Germline CDR1 reads SGHNT; CDR2 reads YENEEA. The CDR3 length is 14 residues. CDR3 loop: CASSFAGQGYEQYF. Written as DNA, the CDR3 is TGTGCCAGCAGCTTTGCGGGACAGGGATACGAGCAGTACTTC.

The chain recombines TRBV7-3 with TRBJ2-2; D unclear. V was clipped by 5 bases and J by 2 bases, with 15 bases between them. This CDR3 spans 16 amino acids. Germline V gives CDR1 SGHTA, CDR2 FQGTGA. CDR3 residues: CASSASRPLNTGELFF. The CDR3 DNA reads TGTGCCAGCAGCGCCAGCCGCCCTCTAAACACCGGGGAGCTGTTTTTT.

Only a few counts were recorded for this clone. The V and J genes are TRBV6-1 and TRBJ1-2; TRBD1 agrees at 7 bases. The V and J ends lost 4 bases and 6 bases, in that order; junction bases with no gene match: 5. The germline CDR1 and CDR2 sequences are MNHNS and SASEGT. The CDR3 consists of 13 residues. CDR3 amino acids: CASSATGDHGYTF. In nucleotides, the CDR3 is TGTGCCAGCAGTGCCACAGGGGACCATGGCTACACCTTC.

V usage is TRBV7-9 and J usage is TRBJ1-5; D perhaps matches TRBD1 (5 bases). From germline, CDR1 is SEHNR and CDR2 FQNEAQ (reference sequence). Trimming removed 3 bases at V and 6 bases at J, with 15 bases between. CDR3 length equals 15 residues. The CDR3, as DNA: TGTGCCAGCAGCTTGGGGGGACGTTATGGTCAGCCCCAGCATTTT. It translates to CASSLGGRYGQPQHF.

This clone was counted a few times. This chain joins TRBV6-4 and TRBJ2-3; 10 bases agree with TRBD2. V shed 8 bases and J 2 bases; nucleotides not matched to a gene: 7. CDR1 and CDR2 from the germline V gene are MRHNA and SNTAGT. The length of the CDR3 is 15 residues. For the CDR3, the DNA is TGTGCCAGCCGAGTGACTAGCGGGTCCACAGATACGCAGTATTTT. This codes for CASRVTSGSTDTQYF.

A word on this clone: Other DNA sequences in this specimen translate into the identical CDR3. The V and J genes are TRBV18 and TRBJ2-7, with unresolved D. This CDR3 region has 12 residues. V gave up 3 bases and J gave up 1 base, with 4 bases separating them. Germline V gene lookup returns CDR1 KGHSH and CDR2 LQKENI. In nucleotides, the CDR3 is TGTGCCAGCTCACCGTCATCCTACGAGCAGTACTTC. Amino acid sequence: CASSPSSYEQYF.

The gene calls are TRBV7-8 and TRBJ1-1; D not resolved. Trimming removed 7 bases from V and 1 base from J, with 22 bases in between. This CDR3 comprises 17 residues. CDR1 is SGHVS, CDR2 FQNEAQ, per germline. The CDR3 region is CASTPPYRVGGNTEAFF. The CDR3 coding sequence is TGTGCCAGCACCCCGCCATACCGGGTAGGAGGGAACACTGAAGCTTTCTTT.

The DNA of the CDR3 is TGTGCCAGCAGTTTCCTACCGGGACAGGACTATGGCTACACCTTC. As protein: CASSFLPGQDYGYTF. This chain connects TRBV6-5 to TRBJ1-2, with 8 bases identical to TRBD1. This CDR3 region has 15 residues. V lost 4 bases to trimming and J lost 3 bases; unmatched junction nucleotides: 7. Germline CDR1 and CDR2: MNHEY and SVGAGI.

The CDR3: CASSLRESYEQYF. CDR3 DNA sequence: TGCGCCAGCAGCTTGAGAGAGAGCTACGAGCAGTACTTC. This chain joins TRBV5-1 and TRBJ2-7; D unresolved. Per the germline V gene, CDR1 is SGHRS and CDR2 is YFSETQ. The CDR3 has 13 amino acids. V lost 1 base to trimming and J lost 3 bases, with 8 bases between them.

The chain couples TRBV23-1 to TRBJ1-2, with D possibly matching TRBD1 (6 bases). TRBV23-1 is an ORF for which the function is uncertain. The V and J ends lost 7 bases and 5 bases respectively, with 26 bases between them. The length of the CDR3 is 17 residues. CDR3 residues: CASTLTGDPTGVYGYTF. CDR3 nucleotide sequence: TGCGCCAGCACTCTGACAGGTGACCCGACCGGCGTTTATGGCTACACCTTC.

The chain couples TRBV5-5 to TRBJ1-1, with 7 nucleotides matching TRBD1. The CDR3 totals 15 residues. V lost 4 bases and J lost 5; bases outside the gene matches: 11. CDR1 is SGHKS and CDR2 is YYEKEE in the germline V gene (reference sequence). The DNA of the CDR3 is TGTGCCAGCAGCCCACTGCTACAGGGGAGGACTGAAGCTTTCTTT. It specifies CASSPLLQGRTEAFF.

V and J are TRBV5-4 and TRBJ2-3; no clear D. The CDR3 is 14 amino acids. The germline gives CDR1 SGHNT, CDR2 YYREEE (reference sequence). V lost 4 bases and J 2 bases, leaving 11 bases between the germline ends. CDR3: CASSPRANTDTQYF. The CDR3 DNA reads TGTGCCAGCAGCCCCCGTGCTAACACAGATACGCAGTATTTT. Filled out from reference TRBV5-4 and TRBJ2-3, the complete variable domain reads ETGVTQSPTHLIKTRGQQVTLRCSSQSGHNTVSWYQQALGQGPQFIFQYYREEENGRGNFPPRFSGLQFPNYSSELNVNALELDDSALYLCASSPRANTDTQYFGPGTRLTVL.

This chain joins TRBV7-2 and TRBJ1-2; 9 bases agree with TRBD1. Germline V gives CDR1 SGHTA, CDR2 FQGNSA. The ends lost 0 bases at V and 3 bases at J; junction bases unmatched: 11. The CDR3 consists of 18 residues. The CDR3: CASSLALRPGQGDYGYTF. The CDR3 DNA is TGTGCCAGCAGCTTAGCCCTGCGACCGGGACAGGGAGACTATGGCTACACCTTC.

The sample holds a few counts of this clone. The chain recombines TRBV6-1 with TRBJ1-5; D gene unclear. In germline, CDR1 is MNHNS, CDR2 SASEGT. The CDR3 has 13 amino acids. V was cut by 8 bases and J by 0 bases, with 8 bases left in between. This chain's CDR3 is CASAEVSNQPQHF. The CDR3 region has the DNA TGTGCCAGCGCTGAGGTTAGCAATCAGCCCCAGCATTTT.

The CDR3 sequence: CASSLDRAGAEQYF. The DNA of the CDR3 is TGTGCCAGCTCACTAGACAGGGCAGGGGCCGAGCAGTACTTC. The chain is built from TRBV18 and TRBJ2-7, with TRBD1 identical over 7 bases. This CDR3 comprises 14 residues. The germline gives CDR1 KGHSH, CDR2 LQKENI. V trimming: 4 bases; J trimming: 6 bases; junction bases outside the gene matches: 9. The complete variable domain, with remaining parts taken from reference TRBV18 and TRBJ2-7, reads NAGVMQNPRHLVRRRGQEARLRCSPMKGHSHVYWYRQLPEEGLKFMVYLQKENIIDESGMPKERFSAEFPKEGPSILRIQQVVRGDSAAYFCASSLDRAGAEQYFGPGTRLTVT.

The chain recombines TRBV14 with TRBJ2-3; D not resolved. Germline values: CDR1 SGHDN, CDR2 FVKESK. There are 13 residues in the CDR3. The V end was cut by 4 bases, the J end by 3 bases, with 8 bases between. The CDR3 region is CASSRDLTDTQYF. The CDR3 DNA reads TGTGCCAGCAGCCGGGATCTTACAGATACGCAGTATTTT.